The clone carrying this TCR beta chain was seen a few times. Its target is unknown. The sample belongs to a study of cytomegalovirus exposure and HLA in healthy donors. Whole-study results and caveats: In an earlier analysis, productive rearrangement rates for most beta V segments clustered near 87% or 30%.

The CDR3 spans 14 residues. V dropped 7 bases and J dropped 6; count of bases not matched to a gene: 5. Germline CDR1 reads LNHDA; CDR2 reads SQIVND (reference sequence). The PCR ran on 60 Vbeta and 13 Jbeta primers. The assay was immunoSEQ multiplex PCR, and TCRdb's table has in-frame clones only and misses some. The sample holds more than 85,000 clones, over 80% seen once. V and J are TRBV19 and TRBJ2-2, with 10 bases fitting TRBD2. The clonotype originates from a young man in good health and CMV-seronegative. Source material: PBMCs. The CDR3: CASKVAGGPGELFF. The DNA for the CDR3 is TGTGCCAGTAAGGTAGCGGGAGGCCCCGGGGAGCTGTTTTTT.